The 5 T cell receptor beta chains reported below all come from one sample, sequenced in a study of T-cell reconstitution after alpha-beta-depleted transplantation in children. Unique molecular identifiers tagged the TCRbeta library. TCRdb recomputed calls from the PCR reads with MiXCR, one row per CDR3 protein. Of some 550,000 distinct CDR3 sequences in the sample, about 17% were seen once. The sequenced sample was PBMCs from the stem cell graft donor, obtained from the stem cell graft. The receptors shown here come from a human donor who donated a stem cell graft to a child with acute lymphoblastic leukemia.

Written as DNA, the CDR3 is TGCAGCGTTGAAGAGGGGGGACGGTCCTATGGCTACACCTTC. Protein product: CSVEEGGRSYGYTF. This chain joins TRBV29-1 and TRBJ1-2, with D possibly matching TRBD1 (5 bases). The CDR3 runs 14 residues. The germline gives CDR1 SQVTM, CDR2 ANQGSEA. Trimming cost V 0 bases and J 4 bases, with 12 bases left between them.

J is TRBJ2-1 and V is TRBV9, with 11 bases fitting TRBD2. Germline assignment: CDR1 SGDLS and CDR2 YYNGEE. The CDR3 is 16 residues long. Losses at the gene ends were 2 bases for V and 3 bases for J; bases not matched to a gene: 4. This CDR3 is CASSVRLAGRYNEQFF. In nucleotides, the CDR3 is TGTGCCAGCAGCGTCCGACTAGCGGGGCGCTACAATGAGCAGTTCTTC.

This clonotype has at least ten counts. The CDR3 here is CASSLDLSVSSGNTIYF. The CDR3 DNA follows: TGCGCCAGCAGCTTGGATTTGTCGGTCAGCTCTGGAAACACCATATATTTT. The V gene is TRBV5-1, the J gene TRBJ1-3; D gene ambiguous. The ends were cut back, 0 bases at V and 0 bases at J, with 13 bases in the middle. Germline loops: CDR1 SGHRS, CDR2 YFSETQ. The CDR3 consists of 17 residues. Looking up the rest from reference TRBV5-1 and TRBJ1-3 gives the full variable domain: KAGVTQTPRYLIKTRGQQVTLSCSPISGHRSVSWYQQTPGQGLQFLFEYFSETQRNKGNFPGRFSGRQFSNSRSEMNVSTLELGDSALYLCASSLDLSVSSGNTIYFGEGSWLTVV.

V gene TRBV5-1 combines with J gene TRBJ2-3; 7 bases agree with TRBD1. The CDR3 is 11 amino acids. Trimming cost V 2 bases and J 12 bases; bases outside gene matches: 3. Germline values: CDR1 SGHRS, CDR2 YFSETQ. CDR3 in amino acids: CASSFRDSQYF. The CDR3 DNA is TGCGCCAGCAGCTTCCGGGACAGTCAGTATTTT.

This rearrangement joins TRBV2 to TRBJ2-7, with a possible D match to TRBD2 (7 bases). Per the germline V gene, CDR1 is SNHLY and CDR2 is FYNNEI. V shed 5 bases and J shed 3 bases, with 26 bases lying between them. This CDR3 region has 18 residues. The DNA for the CDR3 is TGTGCCAGCAGTTTAGCACGTTGGGGGCTAGCGGAGGTCTACGAGCAGTACTTC. Its protein is CASSLARWGLAEVYEQYF.